The rows below give T cell receptor beta chains drawn from one sample of a study of cytomegalovirus exposure and HLA in healthy donors. Clones were read by immunoSEQ multiplex PCR, and TCRdb kept only the in-frame ones, dropping some. This sample's clone table lists 63,000 or so clones. The sequenced sample consisted of PBMCs. Receptors were obtained from a boy between 10 and 17 years old in good health and CMV-seronegative. CDR3s include the opening cysteine and the closing phenylalanine or tryptophan. Fields, in order: CDR3 DNA, CDR3 protein, J gene, V gene, D gene. D genes are given only for firm matches.

CDR3nt: TGTGCCAGCTCACCCCCTAATCTAGCGGAAGAGACCCAGTACTTC
CDR3aa: CASSPPNLAEETQYF
j_gene: TRBJ2-5
v_gene: TRBV18
d_gene: TRBD2

CDR3nt: TGTGCCAGCAGCTTGCCCGGGCCAGGGGTCAACGAGCAGTACTTC
CDR3aa: CASSLPGPGVNEQYF
j_gene: TRBJ2-7
v_gene: TRBV7-2
d_gene: NA

CDR3nt: TGTGCCAGCAGTTACTCGGGCCGGGAGCATAATGAGCAGTTCTTC
CDR3aa: CASSYSGREHNEQFF
j_gene: TRBJ2-1
v_gene: TRBV6-6
d_gene: NA

CDR3nt: TGTGCCAGCAGTGATGGTGGGGCGTCGGTTCAAGAGACCCAGTACTTC
CDR3aa: CASSDGGASVQETQYF
j_gene: TRBJ2-5
v_gene: TRBV2
d_gene: NA

CDR3nt: TGCAGCGTTGACATTGGGCAGAACCAAGAGACCCAGTACTTC
CDR3aa: CSVDIGQNQETQYF
j_gene: TRBJ2-5
v_gene: TRBV29-1
d_gene: NA

CDR3nt: TGCGCCAGCAGCTTCGGACAGGGGGACACTGAAGCTTTCTTT
CDR3aa: CASSFGQGDTEAFF
j_gene: TRBJ1-1
v_gene: TRBV5-1
d_gene: TRBD1

CDR3nt: TGCGCCAGCAGTTCCTCCGGGACTAGCGGGGATTACAATGAGCAGTTCTTC
CDR3aa: CASSSSGTSGDYNEQFF
j_gene: TRBJ2-1
v_gene: TRBV5-1
d_gene: TRBD2

CDR3nt: TGTGCCACCGCGAGGGCAGGGGGCAATCAGCCCCAGCATTTT
CDR3aa: CATARAGGNQPQHF
j_gene: TRBJ1-5
v_gene: TRBV19
d_gene: NA

CDR3nt: TGTGCCAGCAGCGTAGCGGGGACAGGGGGCGATGGCTACACCTTC
CDR3aa: CASSVAGTGGDGYTF
j_gene: TRBJ1-2
v_gene: TRBV9
d_gene: TRBD1

CDR3nt: TGCGCCAGCAGCTTGCTTTCGACTAGCCAAGAGACCCAGTACTTC
CDR3aa: CASSLLSTSQETQYF
j_gene: TRBJ2-5
v_gene: TRBV5-1
d_gene: NA

CDR3nt: TGTGCCAGCAGCCCTAGGACAGGGCCTAACGAGCAGTACTTC
CDR3aa: CASSPRTGPNEQYF
j_gene: TRBJ2-7
v_gene: TRBV4-2
d_gene: TRBD1

CDR3nt: TGCGCCAGCAGCCTCGGTGCAGCGAAATCCTACGAGCAGTACTTC
CDR3aa: CASSLGAAKSYEQYF
j_gene: TRBJ2-7
v_gene: TRBV5-1
d_gene: NA

CDR3nt: TGCGCCAGCAGCTTGTCTCGGACAGGGAATGAAAAACTGTTTTTT
CDR3aa: CASSLSRTGNEKLFF
j_gene: TRBJ1-4
v_gene: TRBV5-1
d_gene: TRBD1

CDR3nt: TGTGCCAGCAGTGTTGGAGGGGCCATCTATAATTCACCCCTCCACTTT
CDR3aa: CASSVGGAIYNSPLHF
j_gene: TRBJ1-6
v_gene: TRBV2
d_gene: NA

CDR3nt: TGTGCCTGGAGACCCAGGGATGGCTATGGCTACACCTTC
CDR3aa: CAWRPRDGYGYTF
j_gene: TRBJ1-2
v_gene: TRBV30
d_gene: NA

CDR3nt: TGTGCCTTCACGAACGGGGTCACCTACGAGCAGTACTTC
CDR3aa: CAFTNGVTYEQYF
j_gene: TRBJ2-7
v_gene: TRBV30
d_gene: NA

CDR3nt: TGTGCCACCAGCTCGGGACAGGGTCAGCCCCAGCATTTT
CDR3aa: CATSSGQGQPQHF
j_gene: TRBJ1-5
v_gene: TRBV15
d_gene: TRBD1

CDR3nt: TGTGCCAGTAGGGACAGCGATCAGCCCCAGCATTTT
CDR3aa: CASRDSDQPQHF
j_gene: TRBJ1-5
v_gene: TRBV19
d_gene: NA

CDR3nt: TGCGCCAGCAGCAAACAGGTTAGCTCCTACGAGCAGTACTTC
CDR3aa: CASSKQVSSYEQYF
j_gene: TRBJ2-7
v_gene: TRBV5-1
d_gene: NA

CDR3nt: TGTGCCAGCAGTTCACAGGAGCATTCACCCCTCCACTTT
CDR3aa: CASSSQEHSPLHF
j_gene: TRBJ1-6
v_gene: TRBV27
d_gene: NA

CDR3nt: TGCAGCATGGCCGGGACAGGGGGCGAGGATACGCAGTATTTT
CDR3aa: CSMAGTGGEDTQYF
j_gene: TRBJ2-3
v_gene: TRBV29-1
d_gene: TRBD1

CDR3nt: TGTGCCAGTAGTGGCCCCTTAGACAGGGCTGTTCAGCCCCAGCATTTT
CDR3aa: CASSGPLDRAVQPQHF
j_gene: TRBJ1-5
v_gene: TRBV19
d_gene: TRBD1

CDR3nt: TGTGCCAGCAGGGGGGGAAGTGCAACTAATGAAAAACTGTTTTTT
CDR3aa: CASRGGSATNEKLFF
j_gene: TRBJ1-4
v_gene: TRBV6-1
d_gene: NA

CDR3nt: TGCGCCAGCAGTCATTCCGGGACAGGGGAAACTGAAGCTTTCTTT
CDR3aa: CASSHSGTGETEAFF
j_gene: TRBJ1-1
v_gene: TRBV23-1
d_gene: TRBD1

CDR3nt: TGTGCCAGCAGTTCGACAGGGCGAGATACGCAGTATTTT
CDR3aa: CASSSTGRDTQYF
j_gene: TRBJ2-3
v_gene: TRBV7-7
d_gene: TRBD1

CDR3nt: TGTGCCAGCAGAGGGACACTCGCTCAGCCCCAGCATTTT
CDR3aa: CASRGTLAQPQHF
j_gene: TRBJ1-5
v_gene: TRBV6-5
d_gene: NA

CDR3nt: TGTGCCAGCAGCTTTGGCCTAGGGGGCTACGAGCAGTACTTC
CDR3aa: CASSFGLGGYEQYF
j_gene: TRBJ2-7
v_gene: TRBV11-2
d_gene: NA

CDR3nt: TGTGCCAGCAGCGTAGGACAGGGGGCGAGGGGAGCTTTCTTT
CDR3aa: CASSVGQGARGAFF
j_gene: TRBJ1-1
v_gene: TRBV9
d_gene: TRBD1

CDR3nt: TGTGCCTGGAGGCCAAGCGGAGATGGCTACACCTTC
CDR3aa: CAWRPSGDGYTF
j_gene: TRBJ1-2
v_gene: TRBV30
d_gene: NA

CDR3nt: TGTGCCAGAAGCTACTGTGACAGGGGACATTTCTACAATGAGCAGTTCTTC
CDR3aa: CARSYCDRGHFYNEQFF
j_gene: TRBJ2-1
v_gene: TRBV5-3
d_gene: TRBD1

CDR3nt: TGTGCCAGCAGCTTAACCTCCCAAGGGACAGGCTTTAATCAGCCCCAGCATTTT
CDR3aa: CASSLTSQGTGFNQPQHF
j_gene: TRBJ1-5
v_gene: TRBV7-2
d_gene: TRBD1

CDR3nt: TGCGCCAGCAGCCAGGCCGGGACAGGGAGTTTTGGCTATGGCTACACCTTC
CDR3aa: CASSQAGTGSFGYGYTF
j_gene: TRBJ1-2
v_gene: TRBV4-1
d_gene: TRBD1

CDR3nt: TGTGCCAGCAGTGAAAGGGGTCGAGGTGAAGCTTTCTTT
CDR3aa: CASSERGRGEAFF
j_gene: TRBJ1-1
v_gene: TRBV2
d_gene: NA

CDR3nt: TGTGCCAGTAGTATAATCGGGACAGCCAAAGATGGCTACACCTTC
CDR3aa: CASSIIGTAKDGYTF
j_gene: TRBJ1-2
v_gene: TRBV19
d_gene: TRBD1

CDR3nt: TGTGCCAGCCAATCTCTGCCGGGACAGGGGGGCTCTGGGGCCAACGTCCTGACTTTC
CDR3aa: CASQSLPGQGGSGANVLTF
j_gene: TRBJ2-6
v_gene: TRBV9
d_gene: TRBD1

CDR3nt: TGTGCCAGCAGCCAAGATCATAACAGGGTGATCGGGGAGCTGTTTTTT
CDR3aa: CASSQDHNRVIGELFF
j_gene: TRBJ2-2
v_gene: TRBV4-2
d_gene: NA

CDR3nt: TGTGCCAGTAGTGCCACCGGAACTTCCCGGGACGAGCAGTACTTC
CDR3aa: CASSATGTSRDEQYF
j_gene: TRBJ2-7
v_gene: TRBV19
d_gene: NA

CDR3nt: TGTGCCAGCAGCTTAGTACAGGGCTACACCTTC
CDR3aa: CASSLVQGYTF
j_gene: TRBJ1-2
v_gene: TRBV7-9
d_gene: NA

CDR3nt: TGTGCCAGCAGTGAAGAAGTAAGCGGGAGCCGGGAGACCCAGTACTTC
CDR3aa: CASSEEVSGSRETQYF
j_gene: TRBJ2-5
v_gene: TRBV6-1
d_gene: TRBD2

CDR3nt: TGTGCCAGCAGCCCCCGGCCCGATAGCTTTGAAAAACTGTTTTTT
CDR3aa: CASSPRPDSFEKLFF
j_gene: TRBJ1-4
v_gene: TRBV7-2
d_gene: NA

CDR3nt: TGCGCCAGCAGCGGAGGGGCTGGGGCCAACGTCCTGACTTTC
CDR3aa: CASSGGAGANVLTF
j_gene: TRBJ2-6
v_gene: TRBV5-1
d_gene: NA

CDR3nt: TGTGCCAGCAGCGCCTATCAGCGGGGGGGTTTGGACGAGCAGTACTTC
CDR3aa: CASSAYQRGGLDEQYF
j_gene: TRBJ2-7
v_gene: TRBV9
d_gene: TRBD2

CDR3nt: TGTGCCAGCTCACCCTATACTAGCTCCCACGAGCAGTACTTC
CDR3aa: CASSPYTSSHEQYF
j_gene: TRBJ2-7
v_gene: TRBV18
d_gene: NA

CDR3nt: TGTGCCAGCAGCATACCATCGGGGGCTAACTATGGCTACACCTTC
CDR3aa: CASSIPSGANYGYTF
j_gene: TRBJ1-2
v_gene: TRBV5-4
d_gene: NA

CDR3nt: TGTGCTAGTGGTTTGGTACTTGCAGGGTGGAACGAGCAGTACTTC
CDR3aa: CASGLVLAGWNEQYF
j_gene: TRBJ2-7
v_gene: TRBV12-5
d_gene: NA

CDR3nt: TGTGCCAGCAGCTTAGCTACAGGGGCGGGGGAGCAGTACTTC
CDR3aa: CASSLATGAGEQYF
j_gene: TRBJ2-7
v_gene: TRBV7-2
d_gene: NA

CDR3nt: TGTGCCAGTAGTTCTGACAGGGGAGCTAACTATGGCTACACCTTC
CDR3aa: CASSSDRGANYGYTF
j_gene: TRBJ1-2
v_gene: TRBV19
d_gene: TRBD1

CDR3nt: TGTGCCAGCTCCCCCGGACTAGCGCCCACAGATACGCAGTATTTT
CDR3aa: CASSPGLAPTDTQYF
j_gene: TRBJ2-3
v_gene: TRBV18
d_gene: TRBD2

CDR3nt: TGTGCCAGCAGCACTCTCCCCGGGACAGCCACAGATACGCAGTATTTT
CDR3aa: CASSTLPGTATDTQYF
j_gene: TRBJ2-3
v_gene: TRBV9
d_gene: TRBD1

CDR3nt: TGTGCCAGCAGTTTGTCAATAGCGGCGCCCTACGAGCAGTACTTC
CDR3aa: CASSLSIAAPYEQYF
j_gene: TRBJ2-7
v_gene: TRBV27
d_gene: NA

CDR3nt: TGTGCCAGCAGTCCAACGATAAGGGACTCGAGGCGTACCGGGGAGCTGTTTTTT
CDR3aa: CASSPTIRDSRRTGELFF
j_gene: TRBJ2-2
v_gene: TRBV27
d_gene: NA

CDR3nt: TGCGCCAGCAGCCAAGATGGAGCCTCGAGGGACATCTATACCTTC
CDR3aa: CASSQDGASRDIYTF
j_gene: TRBJ1-2
v_gene: TRBV4-3
d_gene: NA

CDR3nt: TGTGCCAGCAGCCCCGGGACTAGCGGGAGGGATGAGCAGTTCTTC
CDR3aa: CASSPGTSGRDEQFF
j_gene: TRBJ2-1
v_gene: TRBV6-5
d_gene: TRBD2

CDR3nt: TGTGCCAGTAGTATAGTTCAGGGGGCGGGTCAGCCCCAGCATTTT
CDR3aa: CASSIVQGAGQPQHF
j_gene: TRBJ1-5
v_gene: TRBV19
d_gene: TRBD1

CDR3nt: TGTGCCAGCAAGGGCCAGGGGGACGTCGATGGCTACACCTTC
CDR3aa: CASKGQGDVDGYTF
j_gene: TRBJ1-2
v_gene: TRBV2
d_gene: TRBD1

CDR3nt: TGTGCCAGCAGTTCCACCTCCGGGACTAGCATCAATGAGCAGTTCTTC
CDR3aa: CASSSTSGTSINEQFF
j_gene: TRBJ2-1
v_gene: TRBV27
d_gene: TRBD2

CDR3nt: TGTGCCAGCAGCCCGATGACTAGCGGCGAGCAGTACTTC
CDR3aa: CASSPMTSGEQYF
j_gene: TRBJ2-7
v_gene: TRBV4-2
d_gene: TRBD2

CDR3nt: TGTGCCAGCAGCTTGGCTGGAGGAGGAGGCACAGATACGCAGTATTTT
CDR3aa: CASSLAGGGGTDTQYF
j_gene: TRBJ2-3
v_gene: TRBV11-3
d_gene: NA

CDR3nt: TGTGCCAGCAGCGGCATCGGGGGGTACAATGAGCAGTTCTTC
CDR3aa: CASSGIGGYNEQFF
j_gene: TRBJ2-1
v_gene: TRBV9
d_gene: TRBD2

CDR3nt: TGTGCCAGCACTCGGGGGGGAGGAGACTACGAGCAGTACTTC
CDR3aa: CASTRGGGDYEQYF
j_gene: TRBJ2-7
v_gene: TRBV7-2
d_gene: TRBD2